This TCR beta chain was sequenced during a study of blood T cell repertoires in COVID-19. Study-wide context: Donors in Cohort 3 counted as recovered after two negative PCRs, clearance, or symptom resolution. T cells, B-cell-depleted T cells, or PBMCs supplied cDNA or gDNA.

Original methodology: Counts of nucleated cells, estimated from reference gene primer amplification, were obtained. This table comes from immunoSEQ multiplex PCR, and its TCRdb copy is limited to in-frame clones, with some not included. V and J calls and clone size come straight from that table; D and trimming were deduced from the DNA. The table lists about 140,000 clones, approximately 80% of them singletons, with roughly 3.9% in the top ten. Per the germline V gene, CDR1 is LGHDT and CDR2 is YNNKEL (reference sequence). The CDR3 spans 16 residues. Trimming removed 1 base at V and 2 bases at J, with 14 bases between.

The rearrangement uses TRBV3-1 (or the pseudogene TRBV3-2) and TRBJ1-2; no definite D call. Material for sequencing was PBMCs or T cells enriched from blood (not recorded which). This receptor was obtained from a man aged 45 to 65 in a cohort exposed to, infected with or recovered from COVID-19 (not recorded which). CDR3 sequence: CASSQVSVPGNYGYTF. The CDR3 nucleotides are TGTGCCAGCAGCCAAGTTAGCGTTCCGGGGAACTATGGCTACACCTTC.